This TCR beta chain was identified during a study of shared clonotypes between healthy human individuals. General study points: Sequencing of the sorted subsets was shown by rarefaction to be incomplete despite large depth.

Some clones are missing from TCRdb's copy, which holds only in-frame ones; the method was immunoSEQ multiplex PCR. The sample lists about 1,800,000 clones, just under 95% occurring once. A word on this clone: Its matching antigen is unknown.

Trimming took 4 bases from V and 4 from J, leaving 18 bases between them. The CDR3 runs 16 residues. Germline loops: CDR1 MDHEN, CDR2 SYDVKM. Naive CD8 cells were CD45RO-negative, positively selected for CCR7, excluding terminally differentiated effector memory CD45RA+ cells. Only Caucasian adults living in Nashville, Tennessee served as donors. The origin of this receptor is a man aged 18 to 35 in good health. The chain recombines TRBV28 with TRBJ2-3; tentatively, D is TRBD2 (5 bases). Sequencing input: naive CD8+ T cells sorted from blood. In DNA form, the CDR3 reads TGTGCCAGCAGTTCAACGTCGGGCGGGTGGCCAGATACGCAGTATTTT. Translated, it gives CASSSTSGGWPDTQYF.